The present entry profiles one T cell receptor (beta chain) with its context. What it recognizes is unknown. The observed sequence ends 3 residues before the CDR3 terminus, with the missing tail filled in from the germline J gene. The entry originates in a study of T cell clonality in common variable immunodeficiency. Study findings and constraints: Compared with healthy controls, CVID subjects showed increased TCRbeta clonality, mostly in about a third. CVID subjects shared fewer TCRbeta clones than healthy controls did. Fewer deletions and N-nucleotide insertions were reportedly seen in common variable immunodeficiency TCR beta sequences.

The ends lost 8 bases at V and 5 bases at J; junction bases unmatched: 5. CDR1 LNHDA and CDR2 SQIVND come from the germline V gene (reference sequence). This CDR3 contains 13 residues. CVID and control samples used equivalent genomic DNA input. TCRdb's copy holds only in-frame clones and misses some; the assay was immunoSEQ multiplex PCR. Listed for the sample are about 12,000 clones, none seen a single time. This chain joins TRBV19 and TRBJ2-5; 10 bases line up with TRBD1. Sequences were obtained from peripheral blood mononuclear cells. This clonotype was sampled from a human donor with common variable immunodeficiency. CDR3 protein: CASGTGVRETQYF. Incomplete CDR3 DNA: TGTGCCAGTGGGACAGGGGTCCGGGAGACC.